This is a list of T cell receptor beta chains from one sample in a study of T cell changes during pregnancy in multiple sclerosis. Libraries were prepared by immunoSEQ multiplex PCR; TCRdb keeps only in-frame clonotypes and omits some of them. The sample includes roughly 60,000 clones, over 85% of them seen just once. This specimen consisted of peripheral blood, obtained in the second trimester of pregnancy. These receptors were obtained from a female donor with multiple sclerosis, enrolled in a pregnancy study. The CDR3 runs from the conserved cysteine through the conserved F or W. The D gene is left open where the match is weak. The size of a clone is reported for some rows only, either as once, few or many, or as a class for expanded clones.

clone_size,j_call,d_call,v_call,cdr3_nt,cdr3_aa
.,TRBJ1-1,TRBD1,TRBV5-6,TGTGCCAGCAGCTTGTTGACAGGGATCATGAACACTGAAGCTTTCTTT,CASSLLTGIMNTEAFF
.,TRBJ2-5,TRBD2,TRBV9,TGTGCCAGCAGCGCGGGACTAGCGGGTGCACTTCAAGAGACCCAGTACTTC,CASSAGLAGALQETQYF
.,TRBJ1-5,.,TRBV10-3,TGTGCCATCAGTGAAGAGGGCTCCAGGCAGCCCCAGCATTTT,CAISEEGSRQPQHF
once,TRBJ1-3,.,TRBV30,TGTGCCTGGACGACGACGACAGGTTTCACTGGAAACACCATATATTTT,CAWTTTTGFTGNTIYF
.,TRBJ2-1,TRBD2,TRBV29-1,TGCAGCGCCGCCGGACTAGCGGGGAAGATCTCCTACAATGAGCAGTTCTTC,CSAAGLAGKISYNEQFF
.,TRBJ2-7,.,TRBV28,TGTGCCAGCAGTATACACAGGGACTCCTACGAGCAGTACTTC,CASSIHRDSYEQYF
.,TRBJ2-7,.,TRBV28,TGTGCCAGCAGGGACCCGGGCAGGGTCGAGCAGTACTTC,CASRDPGRVEQYF
.,TRBJ2-3,.,TRBV27,TGTGCCAGCAGGGGGAGCGGACGGCCAGATACGCAGTATTTT,CASRGSGRPDTQYF
.,TRBJ2-1,.,TRBV11-3,TGTGCCAGCAGCTTAAATAACAATGAGCAGTTCTTC,CASSLNNNEQFF
.,TRBJ2-1,TRBD1,TRBV11-2,TGTGCCAGCAGCTTAGCGGGACAGGGGTTGGATGAGCAGTTCTTC,CASSLAGQGLDEQFF
.,TRBJ1-4,TRBD1,TRBV28,TGTGCCAGCAGTTATAGGGACAGGGTCCTTGGAAAACTGTTTTTT,CASSYRDRVLGKLFF
.,TRBJ2-7,TRBD2,TRBV5-5,TGTGCCAGCAGCCGGACAGGGTCGACTAGCGGGAGTAACGAGCAGTACTTC,CASSRTGSTSGSNEQYF
few,TRBJ1-6,.,TRBV7-8,TGTGCCAGCAGCTTAGCGACGGCAGGGGTACGTTCACCCCTCCACTTT,CASSLATAGVRSPLHF
.,TRBJ2-2,.,TRBV7-8,TGTGCCACCACAGGGCCCACCGGGGAGCTGTTTTTT,CATTGPTGELFF
.,TRBJ2-7,TRBD2,TRBV4-3,TGCGCCAGCAGCCAAGATCTGAGCGGGAGGGATGAGCAGTACTTC,CASSQDLSGRDEQYF
.,TRBJ2-1,TRBD2,TRBV11-2,TGTGCCAGCAGCCCCGGGACTAGCGAAACCCCTGGACAGTTCTTC,CASSPGTSETPGQFF
.,TRBJ2-2,.,TRBV11-2,TGTGCCAGCAGCTTAAGGAGGGGGCCCGGGGAGCTGTTTTTT,CASSLRRGPGELFF
.,TRBJ1-2,.,TRBV19,TGTGCCAGTAGTACCGACTATGGCTACACCTTC,CASSTDYGYTF
.,TRBJ2-5,TRBD2,TRBV29-1,TGCAGCGTATCTAGCGGACAAGAGACCCAGTACTTC,CSVSSGQETQYF
.,TRBJ1-1,TRBD1,TRBV2,TGTGCCAGCAGTGGGGGAGACAGGGGGACTGAAGCTTTCTTT,CASSGGDRGTEAFF